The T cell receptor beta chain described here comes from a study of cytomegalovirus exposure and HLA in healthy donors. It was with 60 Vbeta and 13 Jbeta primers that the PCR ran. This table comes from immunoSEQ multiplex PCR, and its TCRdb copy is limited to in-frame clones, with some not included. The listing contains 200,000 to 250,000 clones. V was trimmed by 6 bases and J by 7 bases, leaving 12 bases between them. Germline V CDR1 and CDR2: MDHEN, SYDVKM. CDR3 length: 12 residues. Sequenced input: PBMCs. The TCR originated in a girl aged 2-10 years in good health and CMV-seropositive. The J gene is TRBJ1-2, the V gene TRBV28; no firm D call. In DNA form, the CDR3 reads TGTGCCAGCAGCCCCTCCGAGCCTGGCTACACCTTC. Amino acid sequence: CASSPSEPGYTF.